This entry lists 19 T cell receptor beta chains sequenced from one sample in a study of CD8 T cells in ankylosing spondylitis. Study findings and constraints: Among TCR beta sequences, a motif of eight highly homologous variants appeared characteristic of ankylosing spondylitis blood.

TCRdb re-analysed the 5' RACE reads in MiXCR, keeping a single row per CDR3 protein. The top ten clones hold roughly 14% of a sample with some 330,000 distinct CDR3 sequences, less than 9.5% of them seen once. Their cognate antigens are unknown. Source material: blood, either unsorted or a sorted T cell fraction (not recorded which). These receptors came from a male donor with ankylosing spondylitis.

There are many counts of this clonotype. The chain uses TRBV4-1 and TRBJ2-7; TRBD1 matches at 11 bases. The ends lost 4 bases at V and 4 bases at J; junction bases unmatched: 6. Germline V CDR1 and CDR2: MGHRA, YSYEKL. The CDR3 spans 15 residues. CDR3 loop: CASSLGQGARYEQYF. Written as DNA, the CDR3 is TGCGCCAGCAGCCTCGGACAGGGGGCGAGATACGAGCAGTACTTC.

This clonotype appeared many times. The genes are TRBV29-1 and TRBJ2-1, with D unclear. V shed 7 bases and J shed 2 bases, with 12 bases lying between them. CDR3 length: 13 residues. Germline V gene sequence: CDR1 SQVTM, CDR2 ANQGSEA. The CDR3 bases are TGCAGCGGTTCCAGTAGGACCTACAATGAGCAGTTCTTC. It codes for CSGSSRTYNEQFF.

The rearrangement links TRBV11-3 to TRBJ2-2; D unclear. Trimming shortened V by 0 bases and J by 1 base, and 6 bases separated the two germline ends. Germline V gives CDR1 SGHNT, CDR2 YENEEA. The CDR3 consists of 15 residues. The CDR3 sequence is CASSLDFQNTGELFF. The CDR3 bases are TGTGCCAGCAGCTTAGATTTTCAGAACACCGGGGAGCTGTTTTTT.

This clonotype was seen more than once but under ten times. The rearrangement links TRBV4-2 to TRBJ1-2; 7 bases agree with TRBD1. The CDR3 is 19 residues long. Germline CDR1 and CDR2: LGHNA and YNFKEQ. Germline trimming cut 3 bases from V and 8 bases from J; bases unmatched to any gene: 24. CDR3 loop: CASSHDGPDPKTGLGGYTF. The CDR3 bases are TGTGCCAGCAGCCACGATGGCCCTGACCCAAAGACAGGGCTGGGCGGCTACACCTTC.

The chain uses TRBV7-2 and TRBJ2-7; D tentatively reads TRBD1 or TRBD2 (6 bases each). The CDR3 is 15 residues long. With 5 bases removed from V and 0 bases from J, the gap between germline ends came to 14 bases. The germline CDR1 and CDR2 sequences are SGHTA and FQGNSA. The DNA for the CDR3 is TGTGCCAGCAGCCCCGGGGGCAGGAGCTCCTACGAGCAGTACTTC. This codes for CASSPGGRSSYEQYF.

There are many counts of this clonotype. The V gene is TRBV9, the J gene TRBJ2-1, with D perhaps TRBD2 (5 bases). Deletions cut 4 bases from V and 9 bases from J, with 17 bases between. The CDR3 totals 14 residues. The germline V gene encodes CDR1 SGDLS and CDR2 YYNGEE. CDR3 DNA sequence: TGTGCCAGCAGCCCCCCAGCCTTCGGAGGTGAGCAGTTCTTC. Translating it yields CASSPPAFGGEQFF.

This clonotype was seen only a few times. The genes are TRBV7-3 and TRBJ2-7; D not resolved. The CDR3 covers 13 residues. The V and J ends lost 5 bases and 6 bases respectively, with 14 bases between them. Germline V gene sequence: CDR1 SGHTA, CDR2 FQGTGA. CDR3 nucleotides: TGTGCCAGCAGCCCGGGCAGGAAGCGCGAGCAGTACTTC. Protein: CASSPGRKREQYF.

The V and J genes are TRBV7-6 and TRBJ2-7, with a possible D match to TRBD1 (5 bases). CDR1 SGHVS and CDR2 FNYEAQ come from the germline V gene. The CDR3 contains 14 residues. The V gene lost 5 bases and the J gene lost 2 bases, with 13 bases spanning the gap. In DNA form, the CDR3 reads TGTGCCAGCAGCCGATTAGGGGAAACCTACGAGCAGTACTTC. Its translation: CASSRLGETYEQYF.

The table lists this clonotype with a few counts. The chain carries TRBV5-1 and TRBJ1-3; TRBD1 matches at 9 bases. The CDR3 is 16 residues long. J lost 1 base, V lost 4 bases, and 6 bases had no gene match. Germline V gives CDR1 SGHRS, CDR2 YFSETQ. The chain's CDR3 is CASSGAGTGSGNTIYF. The CDR3 DNA sequence: TGCGCCAGCAGCGGAGCCGGGACAGGGTCTGGAAACACCATATATTTT.

The chain combines TRBV7-9 with TRBJ2-1; D unresolved. The germline V gene encodes CDR1 SEHNR and CDR2 FQNEAQ (reference sequence). V lost 1 base to trimming and J lost 7 bases, with 11 bases between them. The CDR3 consists of 14 residues. In DNA form, the CDR3 reads TGTGCCAGCAGCTTAGTACAGCAACGAAATGAGCAGTTCTTC. This translates into CASSLVQQRNEQFF.

This clonotype was recorded once. This chain connects TRBV29-1 to TRBJ2-7; weak D call: TRBD2 (5 bases). The CDR3 runs 15 residues. Trimming shortened V by 4 bases and J by 5 bases, and 21 bases separated the two germline ends. Germline-derived CDR1 and CDR2 are SQVTM and ANQGSEA. The CDR3 sequence: CSVVSSGYLTDEQYF. The CDR3 DNA is TGCAGCGTTGTTTCAAGCGGATACTTAACAGACGAGCAGTACTTC.

V gene TRBV7-9 combines with J gene TRBJ2-7; D possibly uses TRBD1 or TRBD2 (5 bases each). This CDR3 spans 15 amino acids. Between the trimmed V and J ends, which lost 3 bases and 3 bases, there was a span of 15 bases. Germline V gene lookup returns CDR1 SEHNR and CDR2 FQNEAQ (reference sequence). The CDR3 DNA reads as TGTGCCAGCAGCTTTAGGGGAGATAGGGTCTACGAGCAGTACTTC. This translates into CASSFRGDRVYEQYF.

At least ten counts were recorded for this clonotype. The chain uses TRBV11-2 and TRBJ1-2; D gene ambiguous. Germline-derived CDR1 and CDR2 are SGHAT and FQNNGV. The CDR3 loop spans 14 amino acids. The V gene lost 5 bases and the J gene lost 8 bases, with 18 bases spanning the gap. As DNA, the CDR3 is TGTGCCAGCAGCACCCTTCGCCGGGCGGCCGGCTACACCTTC. It is translated as CASSTLRRAAGYTF.

V gene TRBV5-6 combines with J gene TRBJ1-2; the D is unclear. Trimming pared 4 bases from V and 6 bases from J, leaving 13 bases between. This CDR3 has 13 residues. Per the germline V gene, CDR1 is SGHDT and CDR2 is YYEEEE. CDR3 amino acids: CASSIVVANGYTF. The CDR3 nucleotides read TGTGCCAGCAGCATAGTGGTGGCGAATGGCTACACCTTC.

The sample holds a few counts of this clonotype. The V gene is TRBV12-5, the J gene TRBJ2-5, with D maybe TRBD2 (5 bases). The germline V gene encodes CDR1 LGHNT and CDR2 FRNRAP. V lost 3 bases to trimming and J lost 4 bases, with 12 bases between them. This CDR3 region has 14 residues. The CDR3 spells CASGFPIEGETQYF. In DNA, the CDR3 is TGTGCTAGTGGTTTCCCCATAGAGGGAGAGACCCAGTACTTC. Full variable domain (remainder filled in from reference TRBV12-5 and TRBJ2-5): DARVTQTPRHKVTEMGQEVTMRCQPILGHNTVFWYRQTMMQGLELLAYFRNRAPLDDSGMPKDRFSAEMPDATLATLKIQPSEPRDSAVYFCASGFPIEGETQYFGPGTRLLVL.

This clonotype was seen repeatedly, ten times or more. The chain links TRBV12-3 or TRBV12-4 to TRBJ1-1; perhaps TRBD1 as D (5 bases). V dropped 7 bases and J dropped 1 base, with 13 bases sitting between them. This CDR3 is 14 amino acids long. The CDR3 region has the DNA TGTGCCAGCACCAAGGGGAGGTCGAACACTGAAGCTTTCTTT. Amino acids: CASTKGRSNTEAFF.

This clonotype was seen many times. V gene TRBV6-6 combines with J gene TRBJ2-2; D call uncertain. V lost 6 bases, J lost 3 bases, and 5 bases lay in between. The CDR3 contains 12 residues. CDR1 MNHNY and CDR2 SVGAGI come from the germline V gene (reference sequence). In DNA form, the CDR3 reads TGTGCCAGCAGACCTTACACCGGGGAGCTGTTTTTT. Its protein product is CASRPYTGELFF.

This clonotype was found many times. J is TRBJ2-1 and V is TRBV5-8, with D possibly called TRBD1 or TRBD2 (6 bases each). The CDR3 runs to 15 residues. Trimming removed 4 bases from V and 7 bases from J, with 18 bases in between. Germline V gene lookup returns CDR1 SGHTS and CDR2 YDEGEE. The CDR3 nucleotides read TGTGCCAGCAGCCCCTCCGGGGGCGTTGGGAATGAGCAGTTCTTC. Its protein is CASSPSGGVGNEQFF.

This clonotype was counted between two and nine times. The CDR3 loop is CASRHTGRGGYNEQFF. CDR3 in DNA: TGTGCCAGCCGCCACACAGGGAGGGGAGGGTACAATGAGCAGTTCTTC. J is TRBJ2-1 and V is TRBV27; a possible D gene is TRBD2 (7 bases). Trimming took off 8 bases at V and 4 bases at J, with 21 bases between the two ends. Per the germline V gene, CDR1 is MNHEY and CDR2 is SMNVEV (reference sequence). This CDR3 comprises 16 residues.